Given below is one TCR beta chain in context. cDNA came from about 0.51 to 1 ug RNA primed by random hexamers. An immunoSEQ multiplex PCR amplified TCR beta CDR3 over 54 Vbeta and 13 Jbeta. Using its own MiXCR run on the immunoSEQ multiplex PCR reads, TCRdb lists one record per CDR3 protein. The sample carries around 170,000 distinct CDR3 sequences, around 95% recorded once. CD8+ and CD4+ blood T cells underwent TCR beta sequencing. Treatment-naive patients with stable or active relapsing-remitting disease were the multiple sclerosis controls. Negative isolation yielded CD8+ and CD4+ T cells; FACS enriched TEMRA cells. The CDR3 contains 15 residues. Germline CDR1 DFQATT, CDR2 SNEGSKA (reference sequence). The ends lost 3 bases at V and 5 bases at J; junction bases unmatched: 10. This sample was included in a study of CD8 T cells in Susac syndrome.

The sequence derives from a human donor with multiple sclerosis. The chain couples TRBV20-1 to TRBJ1-2; 9 nucleotides line up with TRBD1. Sequencing was carried out using CD8+ T cells from PBMCs. Written as DNA, the CDR3 is TGCAGTGCTAGGACAGACCGGGACAGGGCTTATGGCTACACCTTC. This codes for CSARTDRDRAYGYTF.